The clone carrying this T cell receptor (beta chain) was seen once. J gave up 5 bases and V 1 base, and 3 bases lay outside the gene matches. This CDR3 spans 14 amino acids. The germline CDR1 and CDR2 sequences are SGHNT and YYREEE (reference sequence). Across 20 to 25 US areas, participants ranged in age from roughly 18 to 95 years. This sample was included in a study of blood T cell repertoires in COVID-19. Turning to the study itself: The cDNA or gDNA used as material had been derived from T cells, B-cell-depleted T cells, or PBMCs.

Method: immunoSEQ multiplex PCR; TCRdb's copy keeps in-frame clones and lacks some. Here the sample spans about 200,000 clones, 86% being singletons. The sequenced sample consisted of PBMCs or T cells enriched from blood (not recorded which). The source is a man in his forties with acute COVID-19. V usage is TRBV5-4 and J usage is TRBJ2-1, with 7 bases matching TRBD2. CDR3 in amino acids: CASSLPSGHNEQFF. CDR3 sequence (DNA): TGTGCCAGCAGCTTGCCTAGCGGCCACAATGAGCAGTTCTTC.